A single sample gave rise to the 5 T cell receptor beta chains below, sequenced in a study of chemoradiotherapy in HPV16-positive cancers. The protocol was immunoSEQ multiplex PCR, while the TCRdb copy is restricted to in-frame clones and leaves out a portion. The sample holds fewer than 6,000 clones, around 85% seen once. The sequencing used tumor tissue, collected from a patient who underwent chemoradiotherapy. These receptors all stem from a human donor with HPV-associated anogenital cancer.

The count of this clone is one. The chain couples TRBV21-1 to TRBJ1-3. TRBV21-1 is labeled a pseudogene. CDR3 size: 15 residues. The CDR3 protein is CASSKGGGRGNTIYF. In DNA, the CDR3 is TGTGCCAGCAGCAAAGGGGGGGGGCGAGGAAACACCATATATTTT.

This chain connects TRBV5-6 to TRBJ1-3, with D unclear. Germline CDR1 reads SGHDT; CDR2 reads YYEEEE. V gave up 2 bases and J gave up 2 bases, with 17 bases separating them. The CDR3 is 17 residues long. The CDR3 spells CASSFLSVRDTGNTIYF. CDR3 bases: TGTGCCAGCAGCTTCTTATCAGTTCGGGATACTGGAAACACCATATATTTT.

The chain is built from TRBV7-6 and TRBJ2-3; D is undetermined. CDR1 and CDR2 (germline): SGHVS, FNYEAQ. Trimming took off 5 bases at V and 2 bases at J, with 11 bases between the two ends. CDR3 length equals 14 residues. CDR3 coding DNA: TGTGCCAGCAGCCAGCTAGGACCCACAGATACGCAGTATTTT. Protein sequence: CASSQLGPTDTQYF.

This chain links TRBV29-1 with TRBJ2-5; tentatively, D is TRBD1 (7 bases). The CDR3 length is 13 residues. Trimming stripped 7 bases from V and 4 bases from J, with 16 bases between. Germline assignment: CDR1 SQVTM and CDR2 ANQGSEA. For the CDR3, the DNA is TGCAGCGGGACTACAGGGGAGAGAGAGACCCAGTACTTC. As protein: CSGTTGERETQYF.

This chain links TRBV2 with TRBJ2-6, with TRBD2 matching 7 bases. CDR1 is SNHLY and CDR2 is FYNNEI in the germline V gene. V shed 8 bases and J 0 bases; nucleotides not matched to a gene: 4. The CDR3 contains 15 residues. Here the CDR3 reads CASQGGSSGANVLTF. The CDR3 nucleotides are TGTGCCAGCCAGGGAGGGAGCTCTGGGGCCAACGTCCTGACTTTC.